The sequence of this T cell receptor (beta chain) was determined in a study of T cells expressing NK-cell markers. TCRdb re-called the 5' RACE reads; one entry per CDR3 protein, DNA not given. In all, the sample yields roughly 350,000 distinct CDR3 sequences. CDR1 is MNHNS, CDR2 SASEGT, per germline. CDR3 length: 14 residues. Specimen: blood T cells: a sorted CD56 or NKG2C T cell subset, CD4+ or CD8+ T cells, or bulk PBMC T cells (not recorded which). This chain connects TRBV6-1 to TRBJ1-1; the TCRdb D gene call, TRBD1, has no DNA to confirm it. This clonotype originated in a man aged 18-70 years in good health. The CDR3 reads CASSRPGQDTEAFF.